This T cell receptor (beta chain) was sequenced for a study of radiotherapy plus CTLA-4 blockade in lung cancer. Alongside CTLA-4 blockade with ipilimumab, patients with chemo-refractory metastatic non-small-cell lung cancer received focal radiation. Method: immunoSEQ multiplex PCR; TCRdb's copy keeps in-frame clones and lacks some. The profile shows about 85,000 clones, around 85% of them singletons. The sequence derives from a human donor with non-small cell lung cancer who had a partial response to radiotherapy plus ipilimumab. Sequences were derived from peripheral blood, sampled from a patient treated with radiotherapy plus ipilimumab.

In DNA, the CDR3 is TGTGCCAGCAGCCCGACAGGGAACACAGATACGCAGTATTTT. Residues: CASSPTGNTDTQYF. This chain links TRBV5-4 with TRBJ2-3, with 7 bases aligning to TRBD1. V lost 4 bases, J lost 2 bases, and 4 bases stayed unmatched. CDR1 SGHNT and CDR2 YYREEE come from the germline V gene (reference sequence). The CDR3 has 14 residues.